This paragraph reports one TCR beta chain. What it recognizes is unknown. TCR beta cDNA was made by 5'RACE template switching with UMIs. TCRdb re-called the 5' RACE reads; every CDR3 protein appears as one record, without DNA. The table for this sample gives under 500,000 distinct CDR3 sequences. The sample is drawn from a study of T cells expressing NK-cell markers. Study-wide context: Sorted CD3+CD56-NKG2C+, CD3+CD56+NKG2C+ and CD3+CD56+NKG2C- T cells supplied the TCR beta repertoires. One of eight sequenced donors was HCMV-seronegative; the other seven were seropositive. Study observations and caveats: It is unclear if expanded NKG2C-expressing clones target HCMV antigens.

The sequencing input was blood T cells: a sorted CD56 or NKG2C T cell subset, CD4+ or CD8+ T cells, or bulk PBMC T cells (not recorded which). This sequence was found in a woman aged 18 to 75 in good health.

The CDR3 protein is CSAWTQGQKSNYGYTF. The rearrangement links TRBV20-1 to TRBJ1-2; the TCRdb call, TRBD1, lacks DNA for checking. CDR3 size: 16 residues. The germline V gene encodes CDR1 DFQATT and CDR2 SNEGSKA (reference sequence).